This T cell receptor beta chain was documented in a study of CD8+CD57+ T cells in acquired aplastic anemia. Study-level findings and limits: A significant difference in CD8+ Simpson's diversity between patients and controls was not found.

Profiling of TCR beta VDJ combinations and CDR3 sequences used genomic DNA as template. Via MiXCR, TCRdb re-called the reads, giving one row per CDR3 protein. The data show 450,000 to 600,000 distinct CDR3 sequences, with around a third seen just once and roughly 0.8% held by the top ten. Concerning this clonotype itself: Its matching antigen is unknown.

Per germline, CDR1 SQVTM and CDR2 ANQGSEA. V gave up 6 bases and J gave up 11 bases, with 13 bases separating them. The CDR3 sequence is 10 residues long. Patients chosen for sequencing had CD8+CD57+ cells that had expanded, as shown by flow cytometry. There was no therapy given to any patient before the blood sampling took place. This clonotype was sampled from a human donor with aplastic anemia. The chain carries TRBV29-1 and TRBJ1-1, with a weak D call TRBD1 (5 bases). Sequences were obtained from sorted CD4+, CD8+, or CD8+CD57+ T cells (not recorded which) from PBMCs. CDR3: CSVGTDKAFF. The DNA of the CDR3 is TGCAGCGTAGGGACTGATAAGGCTTTCTTT.